Shown below are 14 T cell receptor beta chains from a single sample sequenced in a study of PD-L1 blockade in urothelial cancer. Generated by immunoSEQ multiplex PCR, the TCRdb table keeps only in-frame clones and is missing some. The table has more than 90,000 clones, 80% to 95% seen once. Specified time point: peripheral blood 6 weeks after treatment start. The sample was PBMCs, taken around atezolizumab (anti-PD-L1) treatment. The receptors here all came from a man between 60 and 75 years old with urothelial cancer.

V usage is TRBV27 and J usage is TRBJ2-7; 10 positions agree with TRBD1. CDR1 is MNHEY and CDR2 is SMNVEV in the germline V gene (reference sequence). The V segment lost 4 bases and the J segment 2 bases; nucleotides outside the gene matches: 11. The CDR3 loop spans 17 amino acids. The CDR3 sequence is CASSSSSGDRGAYEQYF. CDR3 nucleotides: TGTGCCAGCAGTTCATCGTCCGGGGACAGGGGTGCCTACGAGCAGTACTTC.

V is TRBV6-6 and J is TRBJ2-7, with 9 nucleotides matching TRBD1. The J segment lost 12 bases and the V segment lost 5 bases, leaving 11 bases of the junction unmatched. Germline CDR1 and CDR2: MNHNY and SVGAGI (reference sequence). CDR3 length: 13 amino acids. In DNA, the CDR3 is TGTGCCAGCAGTACTCATACACAGGGGGCCCCGTACTTC. Its protein product is CASSTHTQGAPYF.

V and J are TRBV7-8 and TRBJ2-5, with TRBD2 matching over 12 bases. Trimming removed 1 base from V and 13 bases from J; junction bases left unmatched: 16. From germline, CDR1 is SGHVS and CDR2 FQNEAQ. This CDR3 region has 17 residues. The CDR3: CASSLGARTSGIKSGYF. CDR3 DNA: TGTGCCAGCAGCTTAGGGGCCAGGACTAGCGGGATCAAGAGTGGGTACTTC.

The rearrangement uses TRBV19 and TRBJ1-5; D unresolved. V lost 6 bases, J lost 3 bases, and 18 bases lay in between. The germline CDR1 and CDR2 sequences are LNHDA and SQIVND (reference sequence). CDR3 length: 16 residues. CDR3 in DNA: TGTGCCAGTAGCCCCCGGGGTCTATCCTCCAATCAGCCCCAGCATTTT. It encodes CASSPRGLSSNQPQHF.

This chain joins TRBV7-2 and TRBJ1-2; 7 positions match TRBD1. Germline CDR1 is SGHTA and CDR2 is FQGNSA. The CDR3 runs to 16 residues. V lost 3 bases and J lost 5; bases outside the gene matches: 12. This chain's CDR3 is CASSFRNEGQSYGYTF. The CDR3 bases are TGTGCCAGCAGCTTTAGAAATGAGGGACAGTCTTATGGCTACACCTTC.

This chain connects TRBV6-6 to TRBJ1-5; D gene uncertain. This CDR3 region has 12 residues. The V end lost 5 bases, the J end lost 9 bases, and 11 bases lay between the germline ends. Germline CDR1 is MNHNY and CDR2 is SVGAGI (reference sequence). Here the CDR3 DNA reads TGTGCCAGCAGTACCGGGGAGCGGCCCCAGCATTTT. Translated, it gives CASSTGERPQHF.

This chain uses TRBV6-6 with TRBJ2-7; 8 bases agree with TRBD1. In germline, CDR1 is MNHNY, CDR2 SVGAGI (reference sequence). The CDR3 contains 15 residues. Trimming took 6 bases from V and 3 from J; bases not matched to a gene: 10. CDR3 in DNA: TGTGCCAGCAGCCCGGGGACAGGTGGTCTCTACGAGCAGTACTTC. It is translated as CASSPGTGGLYEQYF.

The chain uses TRBV28 and TRBJ2-2; TRBD1 matches 9 bases. The CDR3 is 21 amino acids. The ends lost 6 bases at V and 0 bases at J; junction bases unmatched: 20. The germline V gene encodes CDR1 MDHEN and CDR2 SYDVKM. As DNA, the CDR3 is TGTGCCAGCAGAACCAGGGACAGGGTAAGCCTACGTCCGGCGAACACCGGGGAGCTGTTTTTT. Residues: CASRTRDRVSLRPANTGELFF.

The chain recombines TRBV2 with TRBJ1-2; 7 nucleotides match TRBD1. Germline CDR1 SNHLY, CDR2 FYNNEI. The CDR3 contains 14 residues. The CDR3 protein is CVWGRGKKMDGYTF. The CDR3 DNA follows: TGTGTCTGGGGCAGGGGGAAGAAAATGGATGGCTACACCTTC.

This rearrangement joins TRBV7-9 to TRBJ2-1; 11 positions match TRBD1. Germline V gene sequence: CDR1 SEHNR, CDR2 FQNEAQ (reference sequence). This CDR3 spans 15 amino acids. V was clipped by 4 bases and J by 7 bases; unmatched bases: 6. Here the CDR3 DNA reads TGTGCCAGCAGCTGGACAGGGGGCGCTGGGAATGAGCAGTTCTTC. This sequence encodes CASSWTGGAGNEQFF.

The gene calls are TRBV9 and TRBJ2-1; 7 bases match TRBD2. CDR1 and CDR2 from the germline V gene are SGDLS and YYNGEE. Unmatched junction bases numbered 5, after V lost 0 bases and J lost 5 bases. The CDR3 is made up of 15 amino acids. The CDR3 bases are TGTGCCAGCAGCGTAGTACCCAGCGGGAACAATGAGCAGTTCTTC. It specifies CASSVVPSGNNEQFF.

The table lists this clone with a count of one. The V call is TRBV4-2, the J call TRBJ2-1; D unresolved. This CDR3 spans 12 amino acids. Trimming left V 0 bases short and J 14 bases short, with 11 bases between. CDR1 is LGHNA and CDR2 is YNFKEQ in the germline V gene. CDR3 in DNA: TGTGCCAGCAGCCAAGATGATAGGAGAAAGTTCTTC. Translating gives CASSQDDRRKFF.

Written as DNA, the CDR3 is TGTGCCAGCAGCCTTGTCAGGGATACGCAGTATTTT. Its translation is CASSLVRDTQYF. V is TRBV7-9 and J is TRBJ2-3; no clear D. Per germline, CDR1 SEHNR and CDR2 FQNEAQ (reference sequence). Trimming left V 5 bases short and J 6 bases short, with 9 bases between. This CDR3 comprises 12 residues.

This sequence joins TRBV10-3 and TRBJ1-5, with D possibly being TRBD1 (6 bases). Germline V lookup: CDR1 ENHRY, CDR2 SYGVKD. CDR3 length: 14 amino acids. The ends were cut back, 3 bases at V and 7 bases at J, with 13 bases in the middle. CDR3 amino acids: CAISEGGAGQPQHF. The CDR3 coding sequence is TGTGCCATCAGTGAAGGGGGGGCTGGGCAGCCCCAGCATTTT.